These 18 T cell receptor beta chains share one sample of origin, sequenced in a study of cytomegalovirus exposure and HLA in healthy donors. It was with 60 Vbeta and 13 Jbeta primers that the PCR ran. Data came from immunoSEQ multiplex PCR; TCRdb stores just in-frame clones and leaves some out. The sample has 65,000 to 85,000 clones, 55% to 80% seen once. The sample consisted of PBMCs. Every receptor here comes from a woman aged 30 to 39 in good health and CMV-seronegative.

This clone was recorded a few times. Its ends do not fully match the called genes, so a read error is possible. V and J are TRBV7-4 and TRBJ2-7, with 7 positions matching TRBD1. This CDR3 has 14 residues. The germline V gene encodes CDR1 SGHVT and CDR2 SQSDAQ. The CDR3 sequence: CASSRLHRGKPSDF. CDR3 sequence (DNA): TGTGCCAGCAGCCGTCTACACAGGGGTAAACCCTCGGACTTC.

This clone was seen more than once but under ten times. Distinct nucleotide sequences in the sample also encode this CDR3. CDR3 sequence (DNA): TGTGCCAGCAGTTACTCAGGGGGGAACACTGAAGCTTTCTTT. Protein sequence: CASSYSGGNTEAFF. V is TRBV6-6 and J is TRBJ1-1, with D possibly being TRBD1 (6 bases). The CDR3 has 14 residues. Germline CDR1 MNHNY, CDR2 SVGAGI (reference sequence). The V and J ends lost 0 bases and 1 base respectively, with 6 bases between them.

The chain is built from TRBV30 and TRBJ1-5, with 7 bases matching TRBD1. This CDR3 has 13 amino acids. J lost 4 bases, V lost 3 bases, and 3 bases had no gene match. Germline V lookup: CDR1 GTSNPN, CDR2 SVGIG (reference sequence). The CDR3 spells CAWSAGQNQPQHF. CDR3 bases: TGTGCCTGGAGCGCGGGACAGAATCAGCCCCAGCATTTT.

The chain combines TRBV28 with TRBJ1-5, with 7 nucleotides matching TRBD1. This CDR3 region has 13 residues. Trimming cost V 9 bases and J 7 bases; bases outside gene matches: 9. CDR1 and CDR2 from the germline V gene are MDHEN and SYDVKM. The CDR3 here is CASSPAGGQPQHF. CDR3 DNA sequence: TGTGCCAGTTCGCCGGCAGGGGGGCAGCCCCAGCATTTT.

This clone was observed a handful of times. V is TRBV6-1 and J is TRBJ2-2, with D possibly being TRBD1 (5 bases). CDR3 length: 13 amino acids. Germline loops: CDR1 MNHNS, CDR2 SASEGT. The germline V and J ends were trimmed by 7 bases and 6 bases, with 12 bases remaining between them. CDR3 DNA sequence: TGTGCCAGCAACCAACAGGCCCCCGGGGAGCTGTTTTTT. Translated, it gives CASNQQAPGELFF.

The chain employs TRBV7-9 and TRBJ2-2; 8 bases line up with TRBD2. This CDR3 comprises 16 residues. Germline V gene lookup returns CDR1 SEHNR and CDR2 FQNEAQ (reference sequence). After removal of 4 bases from V and 0 bases from J, the junction contained 4 bases not matched to a gene. The CDR3: CASSSPGLANTGELFF. The DNA of the CDR3 is TGTGCCAGCAGCTCCCCGGGACTAGCGAACACCGGGGAGCTGTTTTTT.

The chain recombines TRBV27 with TRBJ1-6; 7 positions agree with TRBD1. CDR3 length: 15 residues. The V gene's germline CDR1 is MNHEY and CDR2 SMNVEV (reference sequence). J was trimmed by 12 bases and V by 7 bases; bases with no gene match: 15. The CDR3 DNA reads as TGTGCCAGCACCTTAGGGACAGACGGGCGTGAACCCCTCCACTTT. Its protein is CASTLGTDGREPLHF.

This clone has a single count. The chain carries TRBV7-3 and TRBJ2-1, with D hard to call. CDR1 is SGHTA and CDR2 is FQGTGA in the germline V gene. The CDR3 totals 15 residues. V was cut by 2 bases and J by 1 base, with 9 bases left in between. CDR3 in DNA: TGTGCCAGCAGCTTAGGCAGTAAATCCTACAATGAGCAGTTCTTC. Translating gives CASSLGSKSYNEQFF.

The rearrangement links TRBV18 to TRBJ1-1; possible D gene TRBD1, 6 bases. Deletions cut 6 bases from V and 4 bases from J, with 15 bases between. Germline V gene sequence: CDR1 KGHSH, CDR2 LQKENI. This CDR3 spans 14 amino acids. CDR3 protein: CASSKGTLLTEAFF. The CDR3 bases are TGTGCCAGCTCCAAGGGGACATTGCTCACTGAAGCTTTCTTT. The whole variable domain, filled in from reference TRBV18 and TRBJ1-1, reads NAGVMQNPRHLVRRRGQEARLRCSPMKGHSHVYWYRQLPEEGLKFMVYLQKENIIDESGMPKERFSAEFPKEGPSILRIQQVVRGDSAAYFCASSKGTLLTEAFFGQGTRLTVV.

Only a few counts were recorded for this clone. The J gene is TRBJ1-1, the V gene TRBV18, with 7 bases aligning to TRBD1. Trimming took 1 base from V and 1 from J; bases not matched to a gene: 0. The germline V gene encodes CDR1 KGHSH and CDR2 LQKENI. The CDR3 is 14 residues long. In DNA, the CDR3 is TGTGCCAGCTCACCACAGGGGGCGAACACTGAAGCTTTCTTT. Translated: CASSPQGANTEAFF.

The gene calls are TRBV5-1 and TRBJ2-1, with TRBD2 matching over 8 bases. CDR1 and CDR2 from the germline V gene are SGHRS and YFSETQ. The V segment lost 2 bases and the J segment 4 bases; nucleotides outside the gene matches: 8. This CDR3 comprises 16 residues. CDR3: CASSFARGGPYNEQFF. In DNA form, the CDR3 reads TGCGCCAGCAGCTTCGCCCGGGGGGGGCCGTACAATGAGCAGTTCTTC.

This clone was detected only a few times. The genes are TRBV4-1 and TRBJ1-6, with a possible D match to TRBD1 (5 bases). The CDR3 has 16 residues. The germline V gene has CDR1 MGHRA and CDR2 YSYEKL. V lost 0 bases to trimming and J lost 7 bases, with 13 bases between them. CDR3 DNA: TGCGCCAGCAGCCAAGATCCAAGGGCAGGGAATTCACCCCTCCACTTT. Its protein is CASSQDPRAGNSPLHF.

This clone has a handful of counts. The rearrangement joins TRBV2 to TRBJ2-7; 8 nucleotides align to TRBD1. Looked up from germline, CDR1 is SNHLY and CDR2 is FYNNEI. V was pared by 10 bases and J by 1 base, with 9 bases of the junction left unmatched. The CDR3 spans 14 residues. CDR3 amino acids: CATAQGAGSYEQYF. The CDR3 bases are TGTGCCACCGCCCAGGGGGCCGGGTCCTACGAGCAGTACTTC.

This clone was seen more than once but under ten times. The V and J genes are TRBV5-4 and TRBJ1-1; D not resolved. Deletions cut 2 bases from V and 11 bases from J, with 19 bases between. Germline V gene sequence: CDR1 SGHNT, CDR2 YYREEE (reference sequence). This CDR3 has 14 residues. As DNA, the CDR3 is TGTGCCAGCAGCTTAGTCCGGGAGGGTTCCTGGGCTTTCTTT. Amino acid sequence: CASSLVREGSWAFF.

The chain is built from TRBV7-9 and TRBJ2-7; 9 positions agree with TRBD1. The trim removed 4 bases at V and 2 bases at J, leaving 3 bases unmatched. The CDR3 is 14 residues long. Per the germline V gene, CDR1 is SEHNR and CDR2 is FQNEAQ (reference sequence). The CDR3 region has the DNA TGTGCCAGCAGCTCGGGACAGGGCGCCTACGAGCAGTACTTC. As protein: CASSSGQGAYEQYF.

The chain has TRBV9 and TRBJ2-1; 14 nucleotides align to TRBD2. Germline CDR1 is SGDLS and CDR2 is YYNGEE. The V and J ends lost 0 bases and 10 bases, in that order; junction bases with no gene match: 9. This CDR3 comprises 17 residues. The CDR3 sequence: CASSVDTGLAGGREQFF. CDR3 DNA sequence: TGTGCCAGCAGCGTAGACACAGGACTAGCGGGGGGCAGGGAGCAGTTCTTC.

V usage is TRBV5-6 and J usage is TRBJ2-5; a weak D match, TRBD2 (5 bases). The CDR3 length is 14 residues. Germline CDR1 reads SGHDT; CDR2 reads YYEEEE. V was trimmed by 5 bases and J by 5 bases, leaving 16 bases between them. CDR3 coding DNA: TGTGCCAGCAGTTTTTACGGGGAGCTGGAGACCCAGTACTTC. Encoded protein: CASSFYGELETQYF.

CDR3 region: CASSSPSAWTAGNTIYF. The CDR3 nucleotides read TGTGCCAGCAGCTCTCCCTCTGCATGGACAGCTGGAAACACCATATATTTT. The chain combines TRBV11-2 with TRBJ1-3; the D gene is possibly TRBD1 (6 bases). This CDR3 region has 17 residues. Germline lookup yields CDR1 SGHAT and CDR2 FQNNGV. Trimming stripped 4 bases from V and 2 bases from J, with 18 bases between.